Shown below are 18 T cell receptor beta chains from a single sample sequenced in a study of cytotoxic CD8 clonotypes in ibrutinib-treated CLL. Generated by immunoSEQ multiplex PCR, the TCRdb table keeps only in-frame clones and is missing some. Of about 130,000 clones listed, 70% to 80% were seen once; the top ten hold around 13%. The specimen was PBMCs, collected after 12 months of ibrutinib treatment. The receptors come from a human donor with chronic lymphocytic leukemia.

This clone was recorded only once. The chain employs TRBV28 and TRBJ2-7, with a possible D match to TRBD1 (5 bases). The germline V gene encodes CDR1 MDHEN and CDR2 SYDVKM. The V gene lost 3 bases and the J gene lost 5 bases, with 8 bases spanning the gap. There are 12 residues in the CDR3. The DNA for the CDR3 is TGTGCCAGCAGTTTCCAGGGTAACGAGCAGTACTTC. Its translation: CASSFQGNEQYF.

The chain is built from TRBV5-4 and TRBJ2-5; 9 bases align to TRBD1. The CDR3 loop spans 15 amino acids. J gave up 5 bases and V 4 bases, and 9 bases lay outside the gene matches. CDR1 is SGHNT, CDR2 YYREEE, per germline (reference sequence). The CDR3 protein is CASSPSGQGSETQYF. DNA for the CDR3: TGTGCCAGCAGCCCGAGTGGACAGGGGAGTGAGACCCAGTACTTC.

The V call is TRBV4-2, the J call TRBJ2-3; D may match TRBD1 or TRBD2 (5 bases each). The CDR3 runs to 16 residues. Trimming took 1 base from V and 0 from J, leaving 11 bases between them. CDR1 is LGHNA and CDR2 is YNFKEQ in the germline V gene. The CDR3 spells CASSQGGRASTDTQYF. The CDR3 coding sequence is TGTGCCAGCAGCCAAGGGGGACGGGCTAGCACAGATACGCAGTATTTT.

This clone has a single count. The rearrangement uses TRBV7-9 and TRBJ2-1; 16 bases match TRBD2. The CDR3 has 19 amino acids. Per germline, CDR1 SEHNR and CDR2 FQNEAQ (reference sequence). V gave up 1 base and J gave up 7 bases; unmatched junction bases: 10. The CDR3 protein is CASSLGSGLAGGPGNEQFF. The DNA for the CDR3 is TGTGCCAGCAGCTTAGGGTCGGGACTAGCGGGAGGGCCAGGTAATGAGCAGTTCTTC.

J is TRBJ1-2 and V is TRBV28; unclear D gene. Germline loops: CDR1 MDHEN, CDR2 SYDVKM. The V end lost 8 bases, the J end lost 8 bases, and 3 bases lay between the germline ends. The CDR3 sequence is 8 residues long. The DNA of the CDR3 is TGTGCCAGCGGCGGCTACACCTTC. Residues: CASGGYTF.

This chain uses TRBV25-1 with TRBJ2-5; D ambiguous. Trimming took off 6 bases at V and 1 base at J, with 9 bases between the two ends. The germline V gene encodes CDR1 MGHDK and CDR2 SYGVNS. The CDR3 runs 13 residues. The CDR3 coding sequence is TGTGCCAGCAGACCCTGGACCCAAGAGACCCAGTACTTC. It is translated as CASRPWTQETQYF.

Comments on this clone: This CDR3 is missing its conserved last phenylalanine or tryptophan, likely due to a read error. Because the CDR3's place on the DNA is in doubt, the DNA is left out and the CDR3 is given as listed by TCRdb. CDR3 residues: CATTTGPVL. The chain links TRBV3-2 to TRBJ2-4; the table's TRBD1 call for D was not verified on the DNA. TRBV3-2 corresponds to a pseudogene. The CDR3 has 9 amino acids, counting both end residues.

The chain uses TRBV9 and TRBJ2-2; maybe TRBD1 (5 bases). Per germline, CDR1 SGDLS and CDR2 YYNGEE. Trimming removed 0 bases at V and 1 base at J, with 13 bases between. The CDR3 length is 17 residues. CDR3 region: CASSVVGAVMNTGELFF. The DNA of the CDR3 is TGTGCCAGCAGCGTAGTTGGGGCGGTCATGAACACCGGGGAGCTGTTTTTT.

The V gene is TRBV7-2, the J gene TRBJ1-5; 9 bases are a match to TRBD1. CDR3 length: 15 amino acids. Germline V gene data show CDR1 as SGHTA and CDR2 as FQGNSA. Trimming at V came to 3 bases and at J to 7 bases, leaving 7 bases not matched to a gene. The CDR3 here is CASSLGTGTGQPQHF. The DNA of the CDR3 is TGTGCCAGCAGCTTGGGGACAGGGACGGGACAGCCCCAGCATTTT.

The chain recombines TRBV30 with TRBJ2-7, with 12 bases aligning to TRBD1. J gave up 6 bases and V 1 base, and 4 bases lay outside the gene matches. Germline CDR1 GTSNPN, CDR2 SVGIG (reference sequence). This CDR3 is 14 amino acids long. The CDR3, as DNA: TGTGCCTGGAGTGGCGGGACAGGGGGCTTCGAGCAGTACTTC. The encoded protein is CAWSGGTGGFEQYF.

V is TRBV30 and J is TRBJ2-3, with 11 bases fitting TRBD2. Per germline, CDR1 GTSNPN and CDR2 SVGIG (reference sequence). There are 18 residues in the CDR3. Unmatched junction bases numbered 14, after V lost 4 bases and J lost 2 bases. Written as DNA, the CDR3 is TGTGCCTGGATAGACAGCGCTCGACTAGCGGGATACACAGATACGCAGTATTTT. Translation: CAWIDSARLAGYTDTQYF.

This clone was found once. The chain links TRBV19 to TRBJ1-1; D remains unclear. The V and J ends lost 6 bases and 0 bases respectively, with 8 bases between them. Germline CDR1 is LNHDA and CDR2 is SQIVND (reference sequence). The CDR3 consists of 13 residues. The CDR3 DNA reads as TGTGCCAGTAGCAACACTGTGAACACTGAAGCTTTCTTT. Its translation: CASSNTVNTEAFF.

With regard to this clone: Additional DNA sequences in this sample encode the identical CDR3. The V and J genes are TRBV10-3 and TRBJ2-7; D gene unclear. Germline CDR1 is ENHRY and CDR2 is SYGVKD. With 4 bases removed from V and 2 bases from J, the gap between germline ends came to 3 bases. The CDR3 sequence is 11 residues long. The CDR3 bases are TGTGCCATCAGTGGAGCCTACGAGCAGTACTTC. Translated, it gives CAISGAYEQYF.

This clone was recorded a few times. The CDR3 coding sequence is TGTGCCATCAGTGAGGTACAGGGAAAAAATGAAAAACTGTTTTTT. Protein product: CAISEVQGKNEKLFF. The chain couples TRBV10-3 to TRBJ1-4; perhaps TRBD1 as D (6 bases). CDR3 length: 15 amino acids. Germline assignment: CDR1 ENHRY and CDR2 SYGVKD. V was pared by 2 bases and J by 5 bases, with 12 bases between.

In its sample, this clone was seen a few times. The CDR3 coding sequence is TGCGCCAGCAGCTTGGGGGCTAGCGACTACGAGCAGTACTTC. It translates to CASSLGASDYEQYF. The chain couples TRBV5-1 to TRBJ2-7, with D perhaps matching TRBD2 (6 bases). Trimming took off 0 bases at V and 3 bases at J, with 10 bases between the two ends. The CDR3 covers 14 residues. CDR1 SGHRS and CDR2 YFSETQ come from the germline V gene.

The chain recombines TRBV28 with TRBJ1-4; no clear D. The V gene lost 7 bases and the J gene lost 4 bases, with 10 bases spanning the gap. This CDR3 region has 13 residues. The V gene's germline CDR1 is MDHEN and CDR2 SYDVKM. The CDR3 DNA follows: TGTGCCAGCAACGGACGGTATAATGAAAAACTGTTTTTT. The encoded protein is CASNGRYNEKLFF.

The gene calls are TRBV6-1 and TRBJ1-1; weak D call: TRBD1 (6 bases). This CDR3 is built from 13 residues. The germline gives CDR1 MNHNS, CDR2 SASEGT. Trimming shortened V by 1 base and J by 3 bases, and 6 bases separated the two germline ends. The CDR3 coding sequence is TGTGCCAGCAGTGAAGACAGGGACACTGAAGCTTTCTTT. Protein sequence: CASSEDRDTEAFF.

This clone was detected only a few times. The V gene is TRBV10-3, the J gene TRBJ2-1; 10 bases fit TRBD1. CDR1 is ENHRY and CDR2 is SYGVKD in the germline V gene. V lost 4 bases and J lost 4; bases outside the gene matches: 4. This CDR3 spans 15 amino acids. The CDR3 DNA sequence: TGTGCCATCAGTGCCGGGACAGGGGTATACAATGAGCAGTTCTTC. Its translation: CAISAGTGVYNEQFF.